The 22 T cell receptor beta chains below were found in one sample sequenced in a study of PD-L1 blockade in urothelial cancer. Sequencing was performed with immunoSEQ multiplex PCR; in TCRdb, only in-frame clones are kept and a portion is missing. In the table there are about 35,000 clones, roughly a third of which are singletons. The sample in question was tumor tissue, obtained before atezolizumab (anti-PD-L1) treatment. The receptor source for this set is a man between 60 and 70 years old with urothelial cancer.

This clone was counted a few times. The chain uses TRBV28 and TRBJ1-5, with D unclear. Trimming took 2 bases from V and 8 from J, leaving 10 bases between them. Germline V gene data show CDR1 as MDHEN and CDR2 as SYDVKM. CDR3 size: 13 residues. CDR3 loop: CASSLEGQKPQHF. The CDR3 nucleotides are TGTGCCAGCAGTTTAGAGGGCCAGAAGCCCCAGCATTTT.

A few counts support this clone. The rearrangement uses TRBV11-3 and TRBJ2-1; D gene ambiguous. V lost 1 base to trimming and J lost 0 bases, with 7 bases between them. This CDR3 is 15 amino acids long. Germline values: CDR1 SGHNT, CDR2 YENEEA. In nucleotides, the CDR3 is TGTGCCAGCAGCTTAGGGGTAGGCTCCTACAATGAGCAGTTCTTC. This gives the protein CASSLGVGSYNEQFF.

The chain uses TRBV29-1 and TRBJ1-4, with TRBD1 identical over 10 bases. Looked up from germline, CDR1 is SQVTM and CDR2 is ANQGSEA. The V gene end was trimmed by 6 bases and the J gene end by 10 bases; junction bases not matched to a gene: 8. There are 13 residues in the CDR3. The DNA for the CDR3 is TGCAGCGTGGCCGGGACAGGGGCTGGAAAACTGTTTTTT. Amino acid sequence: CSVAGTGAGKLFF.

This clone showed up just once. The chain is built from TRBV15 and TRBJ1-2, with 7 nucleotides matching TRBD1. Germline trimming cut 0 bases from V and 8 bases from J; bases unmatched to any gene: 9. CDR1 is LNHNV, CDR2 YYDKDF, per germline (reference sequence). The length of the CDR3 is 15 residues. The CDR3 DNA is TGTGCCACCAGCAGAGATTCTCGACAGGGTAAAGGCTACACCTTC. Translated, it gives CATSRDSRQGKGYTF.

V is TRBV30 and J is TRBJ1-2, with a weak D call TRBD1 (5 bases). Per germline, CDR1 GTSNPN and CDR2 SVGIG (reference sequence). There are 13 residues in the CDR3. V dropped 8 bases and J dropped 8 bases, with 21 bases sitting between them. DNA of the CDR3: TGTGCCAGACGGCAGCAGGGAATGCAGGGCTACACCTTC. Translation gives CARRQQGMQGYTF.

The table lists this clone with a few counts. The chain couples TRBV5-1 to TRBJ1-1; possibly TRBD1 for D (5 bases). Germline values: CDR1 SGHRS, CDR2 YFSETQ. The CDR3 is made up of 15 amino acids. Trimming left V 4 bases short and J 2 bases short, with 15 bases between. In DNA, the CDR3 is TGCGCCAGCAGCAAGACGCAGGGATTCAACACTGAAGCTTTCTTT. It yields the protein CASSKTQGFNTEAFF.

The chain is built from TRBV18 and TRBJ1-4; D call uncertain. This CDR3 region has 14 residues. V was pared by 3 bases and J by 5 bases, with 10 bases between. Per the germline V gene, CDR1 is KGHSH and CDR2 is LQKENI. For the CDR3, the DNA is TGTGCCAGCTCACCTCTAACCGAGAATGAAAAACTGTTTTTT. Its protein is CASSPLTENEKLFF.

This chain connects TRBV6-8 to TRBJ1-2, with TRBD1 identical over 7 bases. J lost 5 bases, V lost 10 bases, and 16 bases had no gene match. Germline-derived CDR1 and CDR2 are MNHGY and SAAAGT. The CDR3 contains 15 residues. The DNA for the CDR3 is TGTGCCATCAGACCGCCGGGACAGACTCCATATGGCTACACCTTC. Protein: CAIRPPGQTPYGYTF.

The chain recombines TRBV6-8 with TRBJ2-3; perhaps TRBD2 as D (6 bases). CDR3 length equals 15 residues. V was pared by 6 bases and J by 4 bases, with 17 bases between. Germline CDR1 and CDR2: MNHGY and SAAAGT. In nucleotides, the CDR3 is TGTGCCAGCAGCCTCCCTAATCTAGCGCCAGATACGCAGTATTTT. Translated, it gives CASSLPNLAPDTQYF.

This chain links TRBV28 with TRBJ1-4; D is ambiguous. This CDR3 has 15 residues. Trimming stripped 6 bases from V and 8 bases from J, with 19 bases between. In germline, CDR1 is MDHEN, CDR2 SYDVKM. Written as DNA, the CDR3 is TGTGCCAGCAGAAGTCCGACAACCGGCGGGGAAAAACTGTTTTTT. This encodes CASRSPTTGGEKLFF.

This rearrangement joins TRBV19 to TRBJ2-5, with TRBD2 matching over 11 bases. The germline V gene encodes CDR1 LNHDA and CDR2 SQIVND (reference sequence). This CDR3 has 15 residues. J lost 1 base, V lost 3 bases, and 1 base had no gene match. The CDR3 sequence: CASSILAGGQETQYF. The DNA of the CDR3 is TGTGCCAGTAGTATCCTAGCGGGAGGCCAAGAGACCCAGTACTTC.

This clone was observed a few times. The chain uses TRBV11-3 and TRBJ2-2; D is perhaps TRBD2 (6 bases). Between the trimmed V and J ends, which lost 5 bases and 4 bases, there was a span of 14 bases. The CDR3 has 15 amino acids. The germline CDR1 and CDR2 sequences are SGHNT and YENEEA. CDR3 region: CASSQGLSGTGELFF. The DNA for the CDR3 is TGTGCCAGCAGCCAAGGACTATCCGGCACCGGGGAGCTGTTTTTT.

The CDR3 loop is CSVTGNSNQPQHF. DNA for the CDR3: TGCAGCGTGACAGGGAATAGCAATCAGCCCCAGCATTTT. The rearrangement joins TRBV29-1 to TRBJ1-5, with 7 nucleotides matching TRBD1. Germline V gene data show CDR1 as SQVTM and CDR2 as ANQGSEA. There are 13 residues in the CDR3. V was pared by 6 bases and J by 0 bases, with 2 bases of the junction left unmatched.

The chain employs TRBV9 and TRBJ1-1; TRBD1 might be the D (6 bases). Germline values: CDR1 SGDLS, CDR2 YYNGEE. This CDR3 has 15 residues. V lost 6 bases, J lost 1 base, and 16 bases lay in between. CDR3 sequence reads: CASTVQGGTNTEAFF. In DNA form, the CDR3 reads TGTGCCAGCACCGTGCAAGGGGGAACGAACACTGAAGCTTTCTTT. The full variable domain, rest sourced from reference TRBV9 and TRBJ1-1, is DSGVTQTPKHLITATGQRVTLRCSPRSGDLSVYWYQQSLDQGLQFLIQYYNGEERAKGNILERFSAQQFPDLHSELNLSSLELGDSALYFCASTVQGGTNTEAFFGQGTRLTVV.

The rearrangement uses TRBV11-3 and TRBJ1-2; no definite D call. Trimming took off 1 base at V and 4 bases at J, with 16 bases between the two ends. The CDR3 is 16 amino acids. Germline V gene lookup returns CDR1 SGHNT and CDR2 YENEEA. CDR3 in amino acids: CASSLVGSGIRYGYTF. The CDR3 nucleotides are TGTGCCAGCAGCTTAGTAGGATCCGGTATTCGCTATGGCTACACCTTC.

The chain employs TRBV6-8 and TRBJ1-3, with D perhaps TRBD1 (5 bases). Trimming took 7 bases from V and 0 from J, leaving 19 bases between them. The CDR3 has 17 residues. Per the germline V gene, CDR1 is MNHGY and CDR2 is SAAAGT. CDR3 DNA sequence: TGTGCCAGCACACCGGGGCCACTTTCCTCCTCTGGAAACACCATATATTTT. It is translated as CASTPGPLSSSGNTIYF.

This rearrangement joins TRBV6-8 to TRBJ2-3; D is perhaps TRBD1 (6 bases). The CDR3 spans 13 residues. The V and J ends lost 6 bases and 2 bases respectively, with 9 bases between them. Germline CDR1 reads MNHGY; CDR2 reads SAAAGT. CDR3 nucleotides: TGTGCCAGCAGACAGGGCCCCACAGATACGCAGTATTTT. Its translation: CASRQGPTDTQYF.

This chain joins TRBV19 and TRBJ1-1, with TRBD1 matching 10 bases. This CDR3 is 15 amino acids long. The J segment lost 4 bases and the V segment lost 5 bases, leaving 7 bases of the junction unmatched. The V gene's germline CDR1 is LNHDA and CDR2 SQIVND (reference sequence). The CDR3 coding sequence is TGTGCCAGTAGTTCCACCGGGACAGGGGCCACTGAAGCTTTCTTT. Residues: CASSSTGTGATEAFF. The whole variable domain, filled in from reference TRBV19 and TRBJ1-1, reads DGGITQSPKYLFRKEGQNVTLSCEQNLNHDAMYWYRQDPGQGLRLIYYSQIVNDFQKGDIAEGYSVSREKKESFPLTVTSAQKNPTAFYLCASSSTGTGATEAFFGQGTRLTVV.

This clone was counted between two and nine times. The chain combines TRBV11-3 with TRBJ1-3; 7 bases fit TRBD1. The germline CDR1 and CDR2 sequences are SGHNT and YENEEA. Germline trimming cut 4 bases from V and 0 bases from J; bases unmatched to any gene: 3. This CDR3 has 15 residues. CDR3 residues: CASSWDSASGNTIYF. The CDR3 DNA reads as TGTGCCAGCAGCTGGGACAGTGCCTCTGGAAACACCATATATTTT.

This clone has a handful of counts. This chain links TRBV19 with TRBJ2-7; the match to TRBD1 covers 9 bases. The ends lost 6 bases at V and 3 bases at J; junction bases unmatched: 3. Looked up from germline, CDR1 is LNHDA and CDR2 is SQIVND (reference sequence). The CDR3 runs to 13 residues. CDR3 nucleotides: TGTGCCAGTAGCCCGACAGGGGGCTACGAGCAGTACTTC. This encodes CASSPTGGYEQYF.

The V gene is TRBV18, the J gene TRBJ2-3; the D gene is possibly TRBD2 (6 bases). Germline V gene lookup returns CDR1 KGHSH and CDR2 LQKENI. Between the trimmed V and J ends, which lost 1 base and 4 bases, there was a span of 12 bases. CDR3 length: 15 residues. The CDR3 spells CASSPLGTPPDTQYF. CDR3 nucleotide sequence: TGTGCCAGCTCACCACTCGGGACTCCCCCAGATACGCAGTATTTT. The variable domain in full, completed from reference TRBV18 and TRBJ2-3, reads NAGVMQNPRHLVRRRGQEARLRCSPMKGHSHVYWYRQLPEEGLKFMVYLQKENIIDESGMPKERFSAEFPKEGPSILRIQQVVRGDSAAYFCASSPLGTPPDTQYFGPGTRLTVL.

The chain carries TRBV28 and TRBJ1-2; tentative D call: TRBD1 (5 bases). Germline V gives CDR1 MDHEN, CDR2 SYDVKM. The CDR3 sequence is 13 residues long. Trimming cost V 5 bases and J 8 bases, with 15 bases left between them. The CDR3 here is CASSVPGKWGYTF. In DNA, the CDR3 is TGTGCCAGCAGTGTTCCAGGGAAATGGGGCTACACCTTC.